One and the same sample provided the 20 T cell receptor beta chains below, sequenced in a study of cytomegalovirus exposure and HLA in healthy donors. The PCR had 60 Vbeta and 13 Jbeta primers. Method: immunoSEQ multiplex PCR; TCRdb's copy keeps in-frame clones and lacks some. The sample includes about 98,000 clones, less than 90% of them seen just once. The specimen was PBMCs. The receptor set was obtained from a man aged 35-49 years in good health and CMV-seronegative.

The V and J genes are TRBV23-1 and TRBJ2-7; 8 positions agree with TRBD1. TRBV23-1 is given ORF status, its function remaining uncertain. The ends lost 7 bases at V and 4 bases at J; junction bases unmatched: 12. The CDR3 runs to 15 residues. The CDR3 reads CASTNQRTGWYEQYF. The CDR3 nucleotides are TGCGCCAGCACCAACCAACGGACAGGGTGGTACGAGCAGTACTTC.

The chain employs TRBV6-1 and TRBJ2-1; 12 bases fit TRBD1. Per the germline V gene, CDR1 is MNHNS and CDR2 is SASEGT. Losses at the gene ends were 6 bases for V and 8 bases for J; bases not matched to a gene: 5. There are 14 residues in the CDR3. CDR3 protein: CASSPGQGADEQFF. In DNA form, the CDR3 reads TGTGCCAGCAGCCCGGGACAGGGGGCAGATGAGCAGTTCTTC.

The rearrangement links TRBV19 to TRBJ2-1, with 12 bases that match TRBD2. With 4 bases clipped from V and 11 bases from J, the junction kept 12 bases outside the gene matches. Germline CDR1 is LNHDA and CDR2 is SQIVND (reference sequence). The CDR3 is 16 amino acids. As DNA, the CDR3 is TGTGCCAGTAGTACTTCTAGCGGGGGGGGGACTGTAAAGCAGTTCTTC. It translates to CASSTSSGGGTVKQFF.

CDR3 nucleotide sequence: TGCGCCAGCAGTTCGGGTGGGGGCGGCGGCTACACCTTC. Translated, it gives CASSSGGGGGYTF. The rearrangement links TRBV5-1 to TRBJ1-2; TRBD1 might be the D (6 bases). The CDR3 consists of 13 residues. V lost 5 bases and J lost 8, with 16 bases in between. Germline CDR1 SGHRS, CDR2 YFSETQ. Drawing the rest from reference TRBV5-1 and TRBJ1-2, the complete variable domain is KAGVTQTPRYLIKTRGQQVTLSCSPISGHRSVSWYQQTPGQGLQFLFEYFSETQRNKGNFPGRFSGRQFSNSRSEMNVSTLELGDSALYLCASSSGGGGGYTFGSGTRLTVV.

The chain uses TRBV27 and TRBJ2-1; 9 bases map to TRBD2. The CDR3 is made up of 17 amino acids. Germline V CDR1 and CDR2: MNHEY, SMNVEV (reference sequence). J gave up 0 bases and V 3 bases, and 6 bases lay outside the gene matches. The CDR3 DNA is TGTGCCAGCAGTTTGGGACTAGCAGGGAGCTCCTACAATGAGCAGTTCTTC. Translating gives CASSLGLAGSSYNEQFF.

The V call is TRBV9, the J call TRBJ2-1; 9 bases map to TRBD2. The CDR3 has 15 residues. The V and J ends lost 0 bases and 4 bases, in that order; junction bases with no gene match: 2. The germline V gene has CDR1 SGDLS and CDR2 YYNGEE. The CDR3: CASSVGLAEYNEQFF. In nucleotides, the CDR3 is TGTGCCAGCAGCGTAGGACTAGCGGAATACAATGAGCAGTTCTTC.

The V call is TRBV4-3, the J call TRBJ1-3; D remains unclear. Trimming stripped 3 bases from V and 0 bases from J, with 9 bases between. The CDR3 loop spans 15 amino acids. CDR1 is LGHNA and CDR2 is YSLEER in the germline V gene. The CDR3 protein is CASSQFPGSGNTIYF. The CDR3 DNA reads TGCGCCAGCAGCCAGTTCCCGGGCTCTGGAAACACCATATATTTT.

A note on this clone: Compared with germline, one end of the junction differs, possibly owing to a read error. The chain recombines TRBV7-9 with TRBJ1-2, with 9 nucleotides matching TRBD1. Germline V CDR1 and CDR2: SEHNR, FQNEAQ (reference sequence). The CDR3 sequence is 13 residues long. CDR3 region: CSSSLNTGGGYTF. The CDR3 DNA is TGTTCCAGCAGCTTAAATACAGGGGGCGGCTACACCTTC.

J is TRBJ2-3 and V is TRBV5-1; 8 nucleotides line up with TRBD2. The CDR3 covers 15 residues. The V gene's germline CDR1 is SGHRS and CDR2 YFSETQ. Trimming removed 2 bases from V and 4 bases from J; junction bases left unmatched: 6. As DNA, the CDR3 is TGCGCCAGCAGCTTCGGGGGGGCCATCGCAGATACGCAGTATTTT. Translating gives CASSFGGAIADTQYF.

This chain connects TRBV5-1 to TRBJ2-6, with 8 bases lining up with TRBD1. Per germline, CDR1 SGHRS and CDR2 YFSETQ. The CDR3 runs to 17 residues. Trimming cost V 3 bases and J 1 base; bases outside gene matches: 6. The CDR3 region has the DNA TGCGCCAGCAGCTCACAGGGGGTGGGGTCTGGGGCCAACGTCCTGACTTTC. It encodes CASSSQGVGSGANVLTF.

The chain is built from TRBV9 and TRBJ2-7; TRBD1 might be the D (6 bases). CDR3 size: 15 residues. Trimming cost V 0 bases and J 2 bases, with 12 bases left between them. Per the germline V gene, CDR1 is SGDLS and CDR2 is YYNGEE. CDR3 DNA sequence: TGTGCCAGCAGCGTAGATGGCAGGGGTCCCTACGAGCAGTACTTC. This codes for CASSVDGRGPYEQYF.

This chain uses TRBV4-1 with TRBJ2-7; 8 nucleotides match TRBD1. Germline-derived CDR1 and CDR2 are MGHRA and YSYEKL. The V gene end was trimmed by 2 bases and the J gene end by 0 bases; junction bases not matched to a gene: 6. The CDR3 spans 16 residues. This CDR3 is CASSQTTGVNSYEQYF. The CDR3 coding sequence is TGCGCCAGCAGCCAAACGACAGGGGTTAACTCCTACGAGCAGTACTTC.

The rearrangement joins TRBV4-1 to TRBJ2-5; TRBD2 matches 8 bases. Looked up from germline, CDR1 is MGHRA and CDR2 is YSYEKL. Unmatched junction bases numbered 12, after V lost 0 bases and J lost 3 bases. The CDR3 length is 18 residues. The CDR3: CASSQDDPAGGLKETQYF. As DNA, the CDR3 is TGCGCCAGCAGCCAAGACGATCCGGCGGGGGGCCTGAAAGAGACCCAGTACTTC.

The chain employs TRBV7-2 and TRBJ2-5, with a tentative D call TRBD2 (5 bases). CDR1 is SGHTA and CDR2 is FQGNSA in the germline V gene. This CDR3 comprises 14 residues. V was trimmed by 4 bases and J by 9 bases, leaving 18 bases between them. DNA of the CDR3: TGTGCCAGCAGCTCTGCTCCAAGTGTGGAGGCCCAGTACTTC. Translating it yields CASSSAPSVEAQYF.

As to this clone: Germline and junction disagree at one end, which may indicate a read error. The chain couples TRBV7-7 to TRBJ2-5, with TRBD2 matching over 9 bases. The CDR3 totals 18 residues. The V gene's germline CDR1 is SSHAT and CDR2 FNYEAQ (reference sequence). In nucleotides, the CDR3 is TGTGCTAGCAGCTTAGTCCCTACTAGCGGGCCCGATTTGGAGACCCAGTACTTC. It codes for CASSLVPTSGPDLETQYF.

V gene TRBV5-1 combines with J gene TRBJ1-4, with a possible D match to TRBD1 (5 bases). V was clipped by 4 bases and J by 2 bases, with 18 bases between them. This CDR3 has 17 amino acids. Germline-derived CDR1 and CDR2 are SGHRS and YFSETQ. Here the CDR3 DNA reads TGCGCCAGCAGCCCCCCCCAGGGTATTGGGACTAATGAAAAACTGTTTTTT. This codes for CASSPPQGIGTNEKLFF.

V gene TRBV12-5 combines with J gene TRBJ1-4; 7 positions agree with TRBD1. Germline CDR1 is LGHNT and CDR2 is FRNRAP. Trimming removed 4 bases from V and 5 bases from J; junction bases left unmatched: 10. There are 16 residues in the CDR3. The CDR3 is CASGSMADRPNEKLFF. The CDR3 DNA reads as TGTGCTAGTGGTTCAATGGCGGACAGGCCAAATGAAAAACTGTTTTTT.

The gene calls are TRBV5-1 and TRBJ2-2; the match to TRBD1 covers 9 bases. This CDR3 is 15 amino acids long. The germline CDR1 and CDR2 sequences are SGHRS and YFSETQ. J lost 5 bases, V lost 4 bases, and 6 bases had no gene match. This CDR3 reads CASSGGTGWTGELFF. For the CDR3, the DNA is TGCGCCAGCAGCGGGGGGACAGGGTGGACCGGGGAGCTGTTTTTT.

The chain is built from TRBV4-1 and TRBJ1-2; D perhaps matches TRBD1 (5 bases). The CDR3 consists of 14 residues. V lost 0 bases, J lost 4 bases, and 9 bases lay in between. The germline V gene encodes CDR1 MGHRA and CDR2 YSYEKL. The CDR3 region is CASSQDNRRYGYTF. CDR3 sequence (DNA): TGCGCCAGCAGCCAAGACAACAGGCGCTATGGCTACACCTTC.

The CDR3 spells CASSYPTNTEAFF. The CDR3 bases are TGTGCCAGCAGCTACCCTACGAACACTGAAGCTTTCTTT. This sequence joins TRBV5-4 and TRBJ1-1; D not certain. V lost 3 bases to trimming and J lost 1 base, with 7 bases between them. CDR1 SGHNT and CDR2 YYREEE come from the germline V gene (reference sequence). The CDR3 totals 13 residues.